The clone carrying this T cell receptor (beta chain) was observed a single time. The J segment lost 3 bases and the V segment lost 9 bases, leaving 5 bases of the junction unmatched. The CDR3 consists of 13 residues. Germline V gene data show CDR1 as ENHRY and CDR2 as SYGVKD. The data belong to a study of shared clonotypes between healthy human individuals. Measured with immunoSEQ multiplex PCR; TCRdb has only the in-frame clones, and not every one. The table shows roughly 300,000 clones, with less than 85% occurring only once. The study separated CD4+ cells into CD45RA+ naive and CD45RA-negative memory subsets.

The rearrangement joins TRBV10-3 to TRBJ1-2, with 9 bases that match TRBD1. This clonotype was sampled from a man aged 30 to 39 in good health. Material: memory CD4+ T cells sorted from blood. Subset denoted: CD45RA-negative fraction. CDR3 loop: CAIARQGDYGYTF. The CDR3 DNA reads as TGTGCCATAGCGCGACAGGGGGACTATGGCTACACCTTC.